The 2 T cell receptor beta chains given below trace back to one sample, sequenced in a study of control samples from healthy donors and cancer patients. The data were produced by immunoSEQ multiplex PCR, yet TCRdb's version contains in-frame clones alone and is incomplete. The sample yields roughly 55,000 clones, roughly 95% seen once. Material: blood. These receptors were obtained from a woman aged 18-30 years in good health.

V gene TRBV5-1 combines with J gene TRBJ2-1; weak D call: TRBD2 (6 bases). Looked up from germline, CDR1 is SGHRS and CDR2 is YFSETQ. This CDR3 comprises 15 residues. Trimming removed 0 bases at V and 8 bases at J, with 15 bases between. The DNA for the CDR3 is TGCGCCAGCAGCTTGGAAGGCGGGGTGTGGGATGAGCAGTTCTTC. Protein product: CASSLEGGVWDEQFF.

Concerning this clone: Additional DNA sequences in this sample encode the identical CDR3. The V call is TRBV5-1, the J call TRBJ1-1; D is undetermined. The V end lost 0 bases, the J end lost 0 bases, and 3 bases lay between the germline ends. This CDR3 spans 13 amino acids. The germline V gene has CDR1 SGHRS and CDR2 YFSETQ. The DNA of the CDR3 is TGCGCCAGCAGCTTGGTTTTGAACACTGAAGCTTTCTTT. This gives the protein CASSLVLNTEAFF.